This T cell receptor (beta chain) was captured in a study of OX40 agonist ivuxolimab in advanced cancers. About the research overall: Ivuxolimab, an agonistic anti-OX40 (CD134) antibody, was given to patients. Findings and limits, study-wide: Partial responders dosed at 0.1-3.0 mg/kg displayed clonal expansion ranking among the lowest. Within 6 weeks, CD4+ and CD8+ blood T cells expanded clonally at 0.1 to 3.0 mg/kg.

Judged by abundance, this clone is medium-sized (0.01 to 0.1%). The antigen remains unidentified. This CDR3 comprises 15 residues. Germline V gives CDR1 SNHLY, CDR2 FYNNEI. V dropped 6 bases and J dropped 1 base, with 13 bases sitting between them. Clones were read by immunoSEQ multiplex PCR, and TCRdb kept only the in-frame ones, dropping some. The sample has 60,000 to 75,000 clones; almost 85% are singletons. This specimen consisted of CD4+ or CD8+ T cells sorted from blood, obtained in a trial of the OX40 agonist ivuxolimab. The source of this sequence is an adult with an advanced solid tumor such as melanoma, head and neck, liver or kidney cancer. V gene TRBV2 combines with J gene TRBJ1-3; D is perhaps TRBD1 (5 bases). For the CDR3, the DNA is TGTGCCAGCAGCGAGGGACTGAATTCTGGAAACACCATATATTTT. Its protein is CASSEGLNSGNTIYF.